This record concerns one TCR beta chain sequence. What this receptor recognizes is not known. No much larger clonotype is one base removed from it; base qualities were not supplied. Relative to germline, V is 6 bases shorter and J is 7 bases shorter, with 12 bases between their ends. The CDR3 runs 13 amino acids, cysteine and phenylalanine included. The DNA shown is the 39-base CDR3, in frame from base 1. These data originate in a study of blood T cells in healthy people across ages (dated by TCRdb to the mid-2010s). For the study in its entirety: In model experiments, roughly one uniquely barcoded TCR beta cDNA molecule per two T cells was captured by template switching. The donors were split into four age groups: young (average 16 years), middle-aged (roughly 39), aged (over 55) and long-lived (more than 80). The study measured age-related changes in TCR beta repertoire diversity using deep sequencing normalized with unique cDNA molecular identifiers. For two donors (one aged 18 to 29 and one aged 80 or older), the study analyzed two additional independent replicas of 1 million unique cDNA reads from the same blood draw. To avoid experimental bias, donors of different ages were distributed randomly across sequencing lanes. Findings and caveats that apply to the study as a whole: Compared with the aged group, more naive CD4+ T cells, fewer expanded clones and increased TCR diversity were shown by the long-lived group, suggesting age selection. There was a strong correlation between observed TCR beta diversity and the percentage of naive T cells measured by flow cytometry. Estimates of total diversity based on one million sequenced T cells were regarded as lower bounds and as underestimates. Because donor CMV infection status was unknown, age-related changes in expanded clonotypes were potentially confounded. Because profiling used bulk unsorted PBMCs, naive and antigen-experienced compartments could not be compared conclusively. As age increased, observed TCR beta diversity per million T cells dropped in a roughly linear way, and a significant reduction was already evident by age approximately 40.

Libraries were constructed by 5' RACE. Data came from an Illumina HiSeq 2500. The second PCR ran for about 6 to 12 cycles and used a J-beta primer mix along with a sample-barcoded 5' primer. A unique molecular identifier was introduced onto each TCR beta cDNA molecule by a template-switch 5' adaptor carrying 12 random nucleotides. Each sample yielded at least 2.5 million CDR3-containing paired-end reads. The Mint cDNA synthesis kit, primed by a TRBC-specific oligonucleotide, was used to synthesize first-strand cDNA from all RNA. Following uracil-DNA glycosylase treatment, a first 18-cycle PCR with universal primers M1SS and BC2_uni_R was performed on all cDNA. The source study handled its data this way. For normalization, 1 million high-quality reads were randomly selected from each sample, with every read carrying a distinct molecular identifier. Instead of being binned into consensus sequences, reads with shared molecular identifiers were discarded. MiTCR, run with a Q25 quality threshold and the strictest error-elimination algorithm, handled CDR3 identification, clonotype clustering and error correction. A nonparametric unseen species model with Euler transformation was used to estimate lower-bound total TCR beta diversity. TCRdb reprocessed the public reads (quality trimming at Q25 with fastp, clone calling with MiXCR) and kept in-frame beta chains. Each entry merges the rows of one CDR3 protein and shows their most common DNA and genes. The V and J calls reflect TCRdb's pipeline rather than the authors' work. This sample has about 620,000 distinct CDR3 sequences in its table, and approximately 52% of those were observed once. Approximately 12% of the sample is taken by the ten largest.

Systemically healthy Caucasian individuals from Russia, some 38 in total and aged roughly 6 to 100 years, were included as donors. Each donor gave 8 to 10 milliliters of peripheral blood, drawn into EDTA-treated Vacutainer tubes. Ficoll-Paque density-gradient centrifugation was used to isolate PBMCs, with at least 6.5 million per sample. Trizol reagent was used to extract total RNA from the PBMCs, yielding at least 5 micrograms per sample. Naive CD45RAhigh/CD27high T cell percentages were measured by flow cytometry on a PBMC aliquot from every donor. Sample: blood. The chain is encoded by TRBV12-3 or TRBV12-4 joined to TRBJ2-2; a tentative D match to TRBD2 spans 5 bases. The clonotype comes from a woman older than 75 in good health. CDR3 protein: CASRKRADGELFF. The DNA is TGTGCCAGCAGAAAGAGGGCAGACGGGGAGCTGTTTTTT.